The rows below give T cell receptor beta chains drawn from one sample of a study of neurological immune-mediated disorders. TCRdb called the 5' RACE reads again in MiXCR, with one record for every CDR3 protein. The table has tens of thousands of distinct CDR3 sequences, approximately 5.2% seen once; the top ten hold 7.4%. Specimen: PBMCs. The source of these receptors is a man aged 18 to 35 with multiple sclerosis. Both conserved end residues are trimmed from each CDR3. A D gene is named only where the DNA matches it firmly. Each size is once, few or many counts, or a class when the clone is expanded.

d_gene,v_gene,abundance,CDR3aa
NA,TRBV15,few,ATSRDFTGGKIQY
NA,TRBV7-2,many,ASSLVASGANVLT
NA,TRBV12-3/TRBV12-4,many,ASSFGVHEQY
TRBD2,TRBV7-9,many,ASSPGLAGGPRHEQY
NA,TRBV7-3,many,ASSLSAGRTGELF
NA,TRBV20-1,many,SASTQNRYNEQF
NA,TRBV5-1,many,ASSLVGFVTDTQY
NA,TRBV29-1,many,SVIDSSSYNEQF
TRBD2,TRBV28,many,ASSPRLAGGGETQY
TRBD1,TRBV7-2,many,ASSNRGRTGELF
NA,TRBV5-1,many,ASSLDSLNTEAF